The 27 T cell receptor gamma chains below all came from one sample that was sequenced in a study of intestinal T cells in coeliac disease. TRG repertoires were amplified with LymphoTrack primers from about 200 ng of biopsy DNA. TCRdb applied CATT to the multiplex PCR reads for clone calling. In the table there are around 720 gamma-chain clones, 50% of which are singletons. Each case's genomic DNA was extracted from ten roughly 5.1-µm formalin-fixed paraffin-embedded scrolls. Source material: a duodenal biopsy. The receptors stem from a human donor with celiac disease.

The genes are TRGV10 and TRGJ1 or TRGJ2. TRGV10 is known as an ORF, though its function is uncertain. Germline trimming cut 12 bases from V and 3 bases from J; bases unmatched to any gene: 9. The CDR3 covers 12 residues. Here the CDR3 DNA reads TGTGCTGCCCACATCCCTTATTATAAGAAACTCTTT. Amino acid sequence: CAAHIPYYKKLF.

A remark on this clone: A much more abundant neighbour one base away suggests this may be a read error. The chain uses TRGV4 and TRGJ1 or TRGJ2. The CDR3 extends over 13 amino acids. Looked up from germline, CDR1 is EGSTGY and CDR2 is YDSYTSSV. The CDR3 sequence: CATWDGPGYKKLF. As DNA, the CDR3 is TGCGCCACCTGGGATGGGCCGGGGTATAAGAAACTCTTT.

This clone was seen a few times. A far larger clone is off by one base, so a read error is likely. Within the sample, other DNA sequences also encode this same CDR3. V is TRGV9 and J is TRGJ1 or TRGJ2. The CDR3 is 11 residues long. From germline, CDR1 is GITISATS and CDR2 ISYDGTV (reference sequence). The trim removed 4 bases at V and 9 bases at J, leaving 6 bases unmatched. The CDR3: CALWEALKKLF. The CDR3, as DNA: TGTGCCTTGTGGGAAGCCCTTAAGAAACTCTTT.

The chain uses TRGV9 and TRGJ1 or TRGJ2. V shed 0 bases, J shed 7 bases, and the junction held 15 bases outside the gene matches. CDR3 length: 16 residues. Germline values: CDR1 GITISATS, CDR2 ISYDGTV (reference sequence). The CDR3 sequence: CALWEVANPGSYKKLF. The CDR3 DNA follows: TGTGCCTTGTGGGAGGTGGCGAACCCCGGGAGCTATAAGAAACTCTTT.

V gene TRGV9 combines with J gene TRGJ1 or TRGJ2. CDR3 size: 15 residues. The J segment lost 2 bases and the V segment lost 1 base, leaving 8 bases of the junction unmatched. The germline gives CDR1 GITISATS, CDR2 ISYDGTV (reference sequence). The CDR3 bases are TGTGCCTTGTGGGAGGTTGCCAGGGATTATTATAAGAAACTCTTT. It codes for CALWEVARDYYKKLF.

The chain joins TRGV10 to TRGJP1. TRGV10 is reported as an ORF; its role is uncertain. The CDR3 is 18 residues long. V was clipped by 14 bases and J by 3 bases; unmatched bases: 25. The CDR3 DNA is TGTGCTCGCGGTACGGGTATGAGGGAGAGGGCCACTGGTTGGTTCAAGATATTT. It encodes CARGTGMRERATGWFKIF.

The CDR3 region is CAAWSRGDYPSYKKLF. The CDR3 DNA reads as TGTGCTGCGTGGTCTCGGGGGGATTATCCGTCTTATAAGAAACTCTTT. The rearrangement joins TRGV10 to TRGJ1 or TRGJ2. TRGV10 is annotated as an ORF whose role is uncertain. The ends lost 7 bases at V and 6 bases at J; junction bases unmatched: 19. The CDR3 contains 16 residues.

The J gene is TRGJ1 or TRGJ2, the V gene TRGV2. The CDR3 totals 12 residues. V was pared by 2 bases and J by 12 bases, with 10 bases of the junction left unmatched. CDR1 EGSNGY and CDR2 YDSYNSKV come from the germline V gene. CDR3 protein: CATWDVLRGKLF. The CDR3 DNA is TGTGCCACCTGGGACGTCCTTCGGGGGAAACTCTTT.

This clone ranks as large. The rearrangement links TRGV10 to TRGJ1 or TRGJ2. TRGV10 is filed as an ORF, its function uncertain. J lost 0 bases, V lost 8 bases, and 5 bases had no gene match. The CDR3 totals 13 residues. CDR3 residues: CAAWGRNYYKKLF. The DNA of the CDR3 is TGTGCTGCGTGGGGGAGGAATTATTATAAGAAACTCTTT.

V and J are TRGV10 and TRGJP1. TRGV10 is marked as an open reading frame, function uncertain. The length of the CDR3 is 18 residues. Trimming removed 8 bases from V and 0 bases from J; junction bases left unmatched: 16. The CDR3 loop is CAAWVTPRGYTTGWFKIF. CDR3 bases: TGTGCTGCGTGGGTAACCCCTAGAGGATATACCACTGGTTGGTTCAAGATATTT.

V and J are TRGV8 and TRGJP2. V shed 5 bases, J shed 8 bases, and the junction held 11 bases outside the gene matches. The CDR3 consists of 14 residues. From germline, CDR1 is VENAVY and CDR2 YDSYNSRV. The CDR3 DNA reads TGTGCCACCTGGGGCGCTTATGGCGATTGGATCAAGACGTTT. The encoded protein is CATWGAYGDWIKTF.

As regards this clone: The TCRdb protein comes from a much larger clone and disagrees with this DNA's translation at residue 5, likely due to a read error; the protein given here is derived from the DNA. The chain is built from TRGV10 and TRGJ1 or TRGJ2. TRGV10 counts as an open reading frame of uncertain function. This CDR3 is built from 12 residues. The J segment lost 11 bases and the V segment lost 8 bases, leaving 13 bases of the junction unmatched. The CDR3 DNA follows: TGTGCTGCGTGGGGTGGGCCACCTGAGAAACTCTTT. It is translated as CAAWGGPPEKLF.

CDR3 region: CAAWGFVDKKLF. DNA for the CDR3: TGTGCTGCGTGGGGATTTGTGGATAAGAAACTCTTT. The gene calls are TRGV10 and TRGJ1 or TRGJ2. TRGV10 is an ORF, with its function uncertain. The CDR3 loop spans 12 amino acids. The J segment lost 8 bases and the V segment lost 8 bases, leaving 10 bases of the junction unmatched.

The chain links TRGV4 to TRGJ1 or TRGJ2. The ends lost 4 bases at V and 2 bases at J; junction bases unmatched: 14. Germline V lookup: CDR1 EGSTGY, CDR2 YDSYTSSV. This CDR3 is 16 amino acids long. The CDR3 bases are TGTGCCACCTGGGACTGCCCGCGGGGGGATTATTATAAGAAACTCTTT. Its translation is CATWDCPRGDYYKKLF.

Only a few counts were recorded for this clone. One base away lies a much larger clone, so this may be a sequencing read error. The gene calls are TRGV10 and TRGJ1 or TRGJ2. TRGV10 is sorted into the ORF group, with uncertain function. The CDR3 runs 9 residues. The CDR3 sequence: CAAWDSGLF. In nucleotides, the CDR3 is TGCGCTGCGTGGGATTCTGGCCTCTTT.

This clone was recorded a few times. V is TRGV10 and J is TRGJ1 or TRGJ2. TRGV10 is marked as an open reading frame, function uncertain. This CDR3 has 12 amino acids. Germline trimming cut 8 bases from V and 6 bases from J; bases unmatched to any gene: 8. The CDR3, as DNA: TGTGCTGCGTGGGCCGGTCTTTATAAGAAACTCTTT. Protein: CAAWAGLYKKLF.

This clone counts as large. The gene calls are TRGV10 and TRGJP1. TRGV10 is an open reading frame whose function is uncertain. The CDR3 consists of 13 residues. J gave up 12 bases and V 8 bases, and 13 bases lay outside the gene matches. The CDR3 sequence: CAAWGSGRRFKIF. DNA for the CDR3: TGTGCTGCGTGGGGGAGCGGGAGGAGGTTCAAGATATTT.

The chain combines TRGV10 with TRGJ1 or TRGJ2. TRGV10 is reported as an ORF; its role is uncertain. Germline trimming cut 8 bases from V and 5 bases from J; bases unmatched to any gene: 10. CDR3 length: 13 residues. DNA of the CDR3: TGTGCTGCGTGGACTTACTATCATTATAAGAAACTCTTT. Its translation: CAAWTYYHYKKLF.

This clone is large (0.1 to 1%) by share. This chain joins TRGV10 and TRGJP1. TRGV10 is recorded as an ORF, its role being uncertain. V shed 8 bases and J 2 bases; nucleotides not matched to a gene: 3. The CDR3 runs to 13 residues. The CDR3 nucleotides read TGTGCTGCGTGGGGAACCACTGGTTGGTTCAAGATATTT. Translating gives CAAWGTTGWFKIF.

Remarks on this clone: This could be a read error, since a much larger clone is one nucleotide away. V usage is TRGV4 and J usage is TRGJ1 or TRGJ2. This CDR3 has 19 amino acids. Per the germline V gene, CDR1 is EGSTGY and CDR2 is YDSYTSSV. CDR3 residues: CAAWDATSSASTNYYKKLF. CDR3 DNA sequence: TGTGCCGCCTGGGATGCGACCTCTTCCGCCTCGACGAATTATTATAAGAAACTCTTT.

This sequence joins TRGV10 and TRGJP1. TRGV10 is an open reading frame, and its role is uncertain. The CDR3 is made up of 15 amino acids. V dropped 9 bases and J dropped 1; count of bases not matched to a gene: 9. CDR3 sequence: CAACGRCTTGWFKIF. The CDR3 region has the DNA TGTGCTGCGTGCGGAAGATGTACCACTGGTTGGTTCAAGATATTT.

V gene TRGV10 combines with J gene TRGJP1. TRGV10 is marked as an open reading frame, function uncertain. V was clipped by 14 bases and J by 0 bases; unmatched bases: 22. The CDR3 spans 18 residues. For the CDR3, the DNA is TGTGCTCGCGTGGGTACCCCTAGAGGATATACCACTGGTTGGTTCAAGATATTT. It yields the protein CARVGTPRGYTTGWFKIF.

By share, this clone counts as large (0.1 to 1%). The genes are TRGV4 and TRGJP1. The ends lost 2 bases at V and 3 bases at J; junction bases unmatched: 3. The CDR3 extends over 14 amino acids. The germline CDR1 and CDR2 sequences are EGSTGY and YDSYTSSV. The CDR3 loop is CATWDVATGWFKIF. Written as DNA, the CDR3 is TGTGCCACCTGGGATGTGGCCACTGGTTGGTTCAAGATATTT.

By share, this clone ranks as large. CDR3 sequence: CATWDGPNYKKLF. CDR3 nucleotide sequence: TGTGCCACCTGGGATGGGCCCAATTATAAGAAACTCTTT. This chain links TRGV4 with TRGJ1 or TRGJ2. V shed 0 bases, J shed 5 bases, and the junction held 4 bases outside the gene matches. Germline lookup yields CDR1 EGSTGY and CDR2 YDSYTSSV. This CDR3 region has 13 residues.

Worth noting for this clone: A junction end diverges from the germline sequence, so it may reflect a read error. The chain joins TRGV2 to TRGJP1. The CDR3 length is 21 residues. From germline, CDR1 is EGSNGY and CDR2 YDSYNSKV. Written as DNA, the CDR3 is TGTGCCACCCGGGACGGGGCTGGTCAGGGTCAAAATCAGTCCACTGGTTGGTTCAAGATATTT. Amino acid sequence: CATRDGAGQGQNQSTGWFKIF.

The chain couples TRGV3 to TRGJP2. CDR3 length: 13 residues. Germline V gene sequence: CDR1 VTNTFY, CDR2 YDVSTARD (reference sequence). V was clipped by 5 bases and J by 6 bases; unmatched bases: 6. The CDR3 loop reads CATWGVGDWIKTF. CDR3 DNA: TGTGCCACCTGGGGGGTCGGTGATTGGATCAAGACGTTT.

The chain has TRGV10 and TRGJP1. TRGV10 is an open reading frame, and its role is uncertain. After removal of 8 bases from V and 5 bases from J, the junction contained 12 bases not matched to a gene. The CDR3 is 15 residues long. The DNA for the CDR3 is TGTGCTGCGTGGGATTTAATACCTACTGGTTGGTTCAAGATATTT. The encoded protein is CAAWDLIPTGWFKIF.